Listed below are T cell receptor beta chains from one sample, sequenced in a study of CD8+CD57+ T cells in acquired aplastic anemia. TCRdb reprocessed the reads via MiXCR and lists one record per CDR3 protein. The sample includes approximately 150,000 distinct CDR3 sequences, roughly 48% seen only once; the top ten take roughly 1.2%. Sequenced: sorted CD4+, CD8+, or CD8+CD57+ T cells (not recorded which) from PBMCs. These TCRs come from a human donor with aplastic anemia. Each CDR3 is given with its conserved first and last residue. D genes are given only for firm matches. The size of a clone is reported for some rows only, either as once, few or many, or as a class for expanded clones.

d_gene: .
v_gene: TRBV6-4
j_gene: TRBJ1-6
abundance: .
CDR3aa: CASSDDIGLASPLHF
CDR3nt: TGTGCCAGCAGTGACGATATAGGGCTCGCGTCACCCCTCCACTTT

d_gene: .
v_gene: TRBV7-9
j_gene: TRBJ1-1
abundance: .
CDR3aa: CASSYRDNTEAFF
CDR3nt: TGTGCCAGCAGTTACAGGGATAACACTGAAGCTTTCTTT

d_gene: TRBD1
v_gene: TRBV20-1
j_gene: TRBJ1-6
abundance: .
CDR3aa: CSAPGQGSSPLHF
CDR3nt: TGCAGTGCTCCTGGACAGGGAAGTTCACCCCTCCACTTT

d_gene: .
v_gene: TRBV29-1
j_gene: TRBJ2-5
abundance: .
CDR3aa: CSVEPIRAGETQYF
CDR3nt: TGCAGCGTTGAACCGATAAGGGCGGGAGAGACCCAGTACTTC

d_gene: .
v_gene: TRBV12-3/TRBV12-4
j_gene: TRBJ1-5
abundance: .
CDR3aa: CASRPGGNQPQHF
CDR3nt: TGTGCCAGCAGACCCGGAGGTAATCAGCCCCAGCATTTT

d_gene: TRBD2
v_gene: TRBV6-2/TRBV6-3
j_gene: TRBJ2-1
abundance: .
CDR3aa: CASSYSGLAAYNEQFF
CDR3nt: TGTGCCAGCAGTTACTCTGGTCTAGCGGCCTACAATGAGCAGTTCTTC

d_gene: .
v_gene: TRBV5-1
j_gene: TRBJ2-6
abundance: .
CDR3aa: CASDRYGGQLCGANVLTF
CDR3nt: TGCGCCAGCGATAGATACGGGGGGCAACTCTGTGGGGCCAACGTCCTGACTTTC

d_gene: .
v_gene: TRBV5-4
j_gene: TRBJ2-7
abundance: once
CDR3aa: CASSNSIIGSSYEQYF
CDR3nt: TGTGCCAGCAGCAACTCTATAATCGGGAGTAGCTACGAGCAGTACTTC

d_gene: TRBD1
v_gene: TRBV7-9
j_gene: TRBJ2-7
abundance: .
CDR3aa: CASSLEGTGGYEQYF
CDR3nt: TGTGCCAGCAGCTTAGAGGGGACAGGGGGCTACGAGCAGTACTTC

d_gene: TRBD2
v_gene: TRBV6-4
j_gene: TRBJ2-3
abundance: few
CDR3aa: CASSGTSGGTDTQYF
CDR3nt: TGTGCCAGCAGTGGGACTAGCGGGGGCACAGATACGCAGTATTTT

d_gene: TRBD1
v_gene: TRBV4-2
j_gene: TRBJ1-5
abundance: few
CDR3aa: CASSQGGTGFLNQPQHF
CDR3nt: TGTGCCAGCAGCCAAGGTGGGACAGGGTTTCTTAATCAGCCCCAGCATTTT

d_gene: .
v_gene: TRBV20-1
j_gene: TRBJ2-7
abundance: once
CDR3aa: CSAREGRGRDEQYF
CDR3nt: TGCAGTGCTAGAGAAGGCAGGGGAAGGGACGAGCAGTACTTC

d_gene: .
v_gene: TRBV7-3
j_gene: TRBJ2-3
abundance: many
CDR3aa: CASSLLRGAGTDTQYF
CDR3nt: TGTGCCAGCAGCTTACTTCGGGGGGCCGGCACAGATACGCAGTATTTT

d_gene: TRBD1
v_gene: TRBV11-1
j_gene: TRBJ2-5
abundance: .
CDR3aa: CASSPSTGDKARETQYF
CDR3nt: TGTGCCAGCAGCCCATCAACAGGGGATAAGGCAAGAGAGACCCAGTACTTC

d_gene: TRBD2
v_gene: TRBV11-1
j_gene: TRBJ2-7
abundance: .
CDR3aa: CASSLGAGGGAAEQYF
CDR3nt: TGTGCCAGCAGCTTGGGGGCCGGCGGGGGGGCTGCCGAGCAGTACTTC

d_gene: .
v_gene: TRBV5-4
j_gene: TRBJ1-1
abundance: .
CDR3aa: CASSLEGRVAEAFF
CDR3nt: TGTGCCAGCAGCTTGGAGGGCCGGGTCGCTGAAGCTTTCTTT

d_gene: TRBD2
v_gene: TRBV29-1
j_gene: TRBJ2-7
abundance: .
CDR3aa: CSVEGTSGGVYEQYF
CDR3nt: TGCAGCGTTGAAGGGACTAGCGGTGGAGTCTACGAGCAGTACTTC

d_gene: .
v_gene: TRBV15
j_gene: TRBJ1-1
abundance: .
CDR3aa: CATSRVEGGSAEAFF
CDR3nt: TGTGCCACCAGCAGAGTGGAGGGAGGGAGTGCTGAAGCTTTCTTT

d_gene: TRBD2
v_gene: TRBV29-1
j_gene: TRBJ2-2
abundance: many
CDR3aa: CSVGPGGGGPGELFF
CDR3nt: TGCAGCGTTGGTCCCGGGGGGGGGGGCCCCGGGGAGCTGTTTTTT

d_gene: .
v_gene: TRBV25-1
j_gene: TRBJ1-5
abundance: many
CDR3aa: CASSEYRAGGATEGSSQPQHF
CDR3nt: TGTGCCAGCAGTGAATATCGTGCTGGGGGGGCGACAGAGGGAAGTTCGCAGCCCCAGCATTTT

d_gene: .
v_gene: TRBV2
j_gene: TRBJ1-2
abundance: few
CDR3aa: CASSSGGWGYGYTF
CDR3nt: TGTGCCAGCAGTTCGGGGGGCTGGGGCTATGGCTACACCTTC

d_gene: .
v_gene: TRBV29-1
j_gene: TRBJ1-5
abundance: many
CDR3aa: CSAAEGLLGNQPQHF
CDR3nt: TGCAGCGCCGCCGAGGGCCTCCTGGGCAATCAGCCCCAGCATTTT

d_gene: .
v_gene: TRBV11-2
j_gene: TRBJ2-7
abundance: .
CDR3aa: CASSLGRGVGEYEQYF
CDR3nt: TGTGCCAGCAGCTTGGGTCGGGGTGTTGGCGAATACGAGCAGTACTTC

d_gene: .
v_gene: TRBV2
j_gene: TRBJ2-3
abundance: once
CDR3aa: CASSPETTSTDTQYF
CDR3nt: TGTGCCAGCAGTCCCGAGACCACTAGCACAGATACGCAGTATTTT

d_gene: TRBD1
v_gene: TRBV12-3/TRBV12-4
j_gene: TRBJ1-2
abundance: many
CDR3aa: CASSAGQNYGYTF
CDR3nt: TGTGCCAGCAGTGCGGGACAGAACTATGGCTACACCTTC

d_gene: .
v_gene: TRBV12-3/TRBV12-4
j_gene: TRBJ1-5
abundance: many
CDR3aa: CASSYRSNQPQHF
CDR3nt: TGTGCCAGCAGTTACCGGAGCAATCAGCCCCAGCATTTT

d_gene: TRBD2
v_gene: TRBV7-6
j_gene: TRBJ2-7
abundance: .
CDR3aa: CASSRLAGEVYEQYF
CDR3nt: TGTGCCAGCTCGAGACTAGCGGGAGAGGTCTACGAGCAGTACTTC

d_gene: TRBD1
v_gene: TRBV2
j_gene: TRBJ1-4
abundance: .
CDR3aa: CASRGQGFTDEKLFF
CDR3nt: TGTGCCAGCAGGGGACAGGGGTTCACGGATGAAAAACTGTTTTTT

d_gene: .
v_gene: TRBV19
j_gene: TRBJ1-1
abundance: .
CDR3aa: CASSIPSPVNTEAFF
CDR3nt: TGTGCCAGTAGTATCCCATCCCCTGTGAACACTGAAGCTTTCTTT

d_gene: TRBD2
v_gene: TRBV10-3
j_gene: TRBJ2-1
abundance: .
CDR3aa: CASSQTSGALRGEQFF
CDR3nt: TGTGCCAGCAGTCAGACTAGCGGGGCCCTCCGGGGTGAGCAGTTCTTC

d_gene: .
v_gene: TRBV20-1
j_gene: TRBJ1-5
abundance: .
CDR3aa: CSAAGGYVDQPQHF
CDR3nt: TGCAGTGCCGCGGGAGGTTACGTTGATCAGCCCCAGCATTTT

d_gene: TRBD1
v_gene: TRBV11-3
j_gene: TRBJ2-5
abundance: many
CDR3aa: CASSPDRGETQYF
CDR3nt: TGTGCCAGCAGCCCAGACAGGGGGGAGACCCAGTACTTC

d_gene: .
v_gene: TRBV29-1
j_gene: TRBJ2-3
abundance: .
CDR3aa: CSVEELGTQYF
CDR3nt: TGCAGCGTTGAAGAGCTGGGTACGCAGTATTTT

d_gene: TRBD1
v_gene: TRBV6-1
j_gene: TRBJ1-1
abundance: .
CDR3aa: CASSDRGRSAEAFF
CDR3nt: TGTGCCAGCAGCGACAGGGGTAGGAGTGCTGAAGCTTTCTTT

d_gene: TRBD1
v_gene: TRBV5-6
j_gene: TRBJ2-3
abundance: many
CDR3aa: CASSGRTGRFDTQYF
CDR3nt: TGTGCCAGCAGCGGGCGGACAGGGAGATTTGATACGCAGTATTTT

d_gene: .
v_gene: TRBV6-5
j_gene: TRBJ1-2
abundance: many
CDR3aa: CASSYSVGAPNYGYTF
CDR3nt: TGTGCCAGCAGTTACTCGGTCGGGGCTCCTAACTATGGCTACACCTTC

d_gene: .
v_gene: TRBV6-1
j_gene: TRBJ2-5
abundance: .
CDR3aa: CASSEATTYQETQYF
CDR3nt: TGTGCCAGCAGTGAAGCGACAACTTACCAAGAGACCCAGTACTTC

d_gene: TRBD1
v_gene: TRBV19
j_gene: TRBJ1-6
abundance: many
CDR3aa: CASSSPPGTARYNSPLHF
CDR3nt: TGTGCCAGTAGTTCTCCCCCCGGGACAGCGCGCTATAATTCACCCCTCCACTTT

d_gene: .
v_gene: TRBV2
j_gene: TRBJ2-7
abundance: many
CDR3aa: CASSEGPSPPGQPYEQYF
CDR3nt: TGTGCCAGCAGTGAAGGACCCTCCCCCCCCGGACAGCCCTACGAGCAGTACTTC

d_gene: TRBD1
v_gene: TRBV24-1
j_gene: TRBJ1-1
abundance: .
CDR3aa: CATRRQGGMKNTEAFF
CDR3nt: TGTGCCACCAGGAGACAGGGGGGCATGAAAAACACTGAAGCTTTCTTT